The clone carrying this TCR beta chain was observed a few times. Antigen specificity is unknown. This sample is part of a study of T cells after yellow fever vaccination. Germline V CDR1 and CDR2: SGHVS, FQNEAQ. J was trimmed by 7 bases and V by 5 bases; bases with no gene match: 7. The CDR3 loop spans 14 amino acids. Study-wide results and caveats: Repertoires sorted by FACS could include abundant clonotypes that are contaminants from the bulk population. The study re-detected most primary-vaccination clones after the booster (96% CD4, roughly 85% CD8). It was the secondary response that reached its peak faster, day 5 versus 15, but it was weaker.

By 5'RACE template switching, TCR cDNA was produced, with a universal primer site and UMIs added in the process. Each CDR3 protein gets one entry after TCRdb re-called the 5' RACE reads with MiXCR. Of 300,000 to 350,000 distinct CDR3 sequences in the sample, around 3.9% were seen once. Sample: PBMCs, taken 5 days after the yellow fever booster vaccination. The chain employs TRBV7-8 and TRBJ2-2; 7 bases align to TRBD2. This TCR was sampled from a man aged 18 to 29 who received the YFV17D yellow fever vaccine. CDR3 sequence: CASSQRGPDGELFF. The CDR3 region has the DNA TGTGCCAGCAGCCAGCGGGGCCCCGACGGGGAGCTGTTTTTT. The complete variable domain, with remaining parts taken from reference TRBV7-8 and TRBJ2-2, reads GAGVSQSPRYKVAKRGQDVALRCDPISGHVSLFWYQQALGQGPEFLTYFQNEAQLDKSGLPSDRFFAERPEGSVSTLKIQRTQQEDSAVYLCASSQRGPDGELFFGEGSRLTVL.